This T cell receptor beta chain is from a study of post-analysis software for immune sequencing data. Background on the study: Clinical courses comprised relapsing-remitting, secondary progressive and progressive-relapsing multiple sclerosis.

This clonotype was counted only a few times. Its antigen is unknown. Included in the TCR beta cDNA libraries were unique molecular identifiers. Starting from about 0.98 to 11 million T cells, the study yielded 460,000 or so cDNA molecules. TCRdb reanalysed the PCR reads using MiXCR and keeps one entry per CDR3 protein. The table includes roughly 700,000 distinct CDR3 sequences, roughly 27% detected once. Whole-study findings and limits: Analysis by F measure revealed that same-batch samples clustered strongly together. Compared against controls, patients with multiple sclerosis displayed significantly lower normalized Chao1 diversity.

The sample taken for sequencing was blood. This clonotype was obtained from a girl between 5 and 17 years old with multiple sclerosis.

The CDR3, as DNA: TGTGCCAGCGGGGAATTACAGGGTGGTGAGCAGTTCTTC. Residues: CASGELQGGEQFF. The V gene is TRBV12-3 or TRBV12-4, the J gene TRBJ2-1; maybe TRBD1 (6 bases). Deletions cut 8 bases from V and 9 bases from J, with 17 bases between. The CDR3 spans 13 residues.